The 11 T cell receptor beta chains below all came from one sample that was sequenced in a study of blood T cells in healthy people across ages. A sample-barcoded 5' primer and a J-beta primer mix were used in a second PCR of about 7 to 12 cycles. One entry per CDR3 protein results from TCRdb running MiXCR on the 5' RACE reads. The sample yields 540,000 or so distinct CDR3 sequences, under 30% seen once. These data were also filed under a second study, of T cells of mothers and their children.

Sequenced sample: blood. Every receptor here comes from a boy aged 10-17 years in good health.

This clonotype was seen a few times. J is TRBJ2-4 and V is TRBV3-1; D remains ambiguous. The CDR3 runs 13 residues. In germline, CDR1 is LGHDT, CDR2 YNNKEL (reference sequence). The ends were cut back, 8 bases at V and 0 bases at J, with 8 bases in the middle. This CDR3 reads CASAGAAKNIQYF. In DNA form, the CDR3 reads TGTGCCAGCGCAGGTGCAGCCAAAAACATTCAGTACTTC.

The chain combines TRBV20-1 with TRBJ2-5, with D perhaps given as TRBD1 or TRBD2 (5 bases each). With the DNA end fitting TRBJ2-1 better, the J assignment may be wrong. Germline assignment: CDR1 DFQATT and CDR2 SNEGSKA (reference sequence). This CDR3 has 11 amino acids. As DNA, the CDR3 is TGCAGTGCTGGGGACGGCAATGAGCAGTTCTTC. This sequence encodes CSAGDGNEQFF.

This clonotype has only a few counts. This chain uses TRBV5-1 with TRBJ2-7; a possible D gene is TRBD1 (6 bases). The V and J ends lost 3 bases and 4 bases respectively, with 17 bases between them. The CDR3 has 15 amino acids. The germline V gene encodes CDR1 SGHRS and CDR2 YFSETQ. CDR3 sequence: CASSSYRDLGYEQYF. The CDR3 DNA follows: TGCGCCAGCAGCTCCTACAGGGATTTGGGATACGAGCAGTACTTC.

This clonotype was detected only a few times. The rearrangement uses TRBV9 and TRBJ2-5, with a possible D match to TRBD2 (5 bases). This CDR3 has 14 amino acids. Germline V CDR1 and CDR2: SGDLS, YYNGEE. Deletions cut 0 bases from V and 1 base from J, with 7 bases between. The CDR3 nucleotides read TGTGCCAGCAGCGTAGTGAGGGCCCAAGAGACCCAGTACTTC. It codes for CASSVVRAQETQYF.

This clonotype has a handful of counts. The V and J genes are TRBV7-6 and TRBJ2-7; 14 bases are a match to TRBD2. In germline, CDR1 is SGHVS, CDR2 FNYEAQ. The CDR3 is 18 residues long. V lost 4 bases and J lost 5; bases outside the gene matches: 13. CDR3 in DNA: TGTGCCAGCAGCTGGATGACCGGGACTAGCGGGGGACAAGACGAGCAGTACTTC. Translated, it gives CASSWMTGTSGGQDEQYF.

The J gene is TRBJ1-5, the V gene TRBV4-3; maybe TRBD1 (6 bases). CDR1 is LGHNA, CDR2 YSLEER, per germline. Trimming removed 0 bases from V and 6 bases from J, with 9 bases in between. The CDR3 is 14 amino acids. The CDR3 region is CASSQDRGGQPQHF. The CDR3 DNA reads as TGCGCCAGCAGCCAAGATAGGGGGGGTCAGCCCCAGCATTTT.

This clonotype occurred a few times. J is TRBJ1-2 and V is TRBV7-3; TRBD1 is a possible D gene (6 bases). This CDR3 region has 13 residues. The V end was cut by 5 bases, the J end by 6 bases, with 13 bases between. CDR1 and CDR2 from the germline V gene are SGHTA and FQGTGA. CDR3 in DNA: TGTGCCAGCAGCCTCCGGGGGGGCGATGGCTACACCTTC. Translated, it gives CASSLRGGDGYTF. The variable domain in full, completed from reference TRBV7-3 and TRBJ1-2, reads GAGVSQTPSNKVTEKGKYVELRCDPISGHTALYWYRQSLGQGPEFLIYFQGTGAADDSGLPNDRFFAVRPEGSVSTLKIQRTERGDSAVYLCASSLRGGDGYTFGSGTRLTVV.

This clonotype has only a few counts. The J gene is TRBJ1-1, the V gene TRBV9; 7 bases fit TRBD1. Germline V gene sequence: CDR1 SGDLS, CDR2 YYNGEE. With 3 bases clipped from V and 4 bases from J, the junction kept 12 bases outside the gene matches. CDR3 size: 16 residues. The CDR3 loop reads CASSAPGGAGFTEAFF. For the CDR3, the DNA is TGTGCCAGCAGCGCCCCAGGGGGGGCAGGGTTCACTGAAGCTTTCTTT. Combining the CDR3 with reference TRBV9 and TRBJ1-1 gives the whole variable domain DSGVTQTPKHLITATGQRVTLRCSPRSGDLSVYWYQQSLDQGLQFLIQYYNGEERAKGNILERFSAQQFPDLHSELNLSSLELGDSALYFCASSAPGGAGFTEAFFGQGTRLTVV.

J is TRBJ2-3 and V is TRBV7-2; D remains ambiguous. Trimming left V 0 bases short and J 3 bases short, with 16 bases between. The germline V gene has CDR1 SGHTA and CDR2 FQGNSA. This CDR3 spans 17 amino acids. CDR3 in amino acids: CASSLAFRALETDTQYF. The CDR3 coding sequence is TGTGCCAGCAGCTTAGCGTTCCGGGCCCTGGAGACAGATACGCAGTATTTT.

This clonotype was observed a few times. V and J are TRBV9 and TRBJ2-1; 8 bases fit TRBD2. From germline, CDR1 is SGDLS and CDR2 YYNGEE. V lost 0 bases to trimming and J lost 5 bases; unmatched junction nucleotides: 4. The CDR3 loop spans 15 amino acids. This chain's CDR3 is CASSVAGLEDNEQFF. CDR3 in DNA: TGTGCCAGCAGCGTAGCGGGACTAGAAGACAATGAGCAGTTCTTC.

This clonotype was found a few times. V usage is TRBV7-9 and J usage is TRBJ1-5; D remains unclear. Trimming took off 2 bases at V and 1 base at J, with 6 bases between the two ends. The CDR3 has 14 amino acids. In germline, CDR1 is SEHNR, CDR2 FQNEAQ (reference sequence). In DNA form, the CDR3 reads TGTGCCAGCAGCTTACCGGGGAGCAATCAGCCCCAGCATTTT. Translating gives CASSLPGSNQPQHF.